Presented here are 13 T cell receptor beta chains from one specimen sequenced in a study of T cell responses to AZD1222 COVID-19 vaccine. Profiled with immunoSEQ multiplex PCR; TCRdb holds only in-frame clones, not every one. The sample lists about 160,000 clones; 70% to 90% were seen once. This material consisted of peripheral blood, taken on day 0 of AZD1222 vaccination. These receptors were obtained from an adult in good health.

As to this clone: Other nucleotide sequences from this sample produce the same CDR3. The J gene is TRBJ1-5, the V gene TRBV28; a possible D gene is TRBD1 (5 bases). CDR1 and CDR2 (germline): MDHEN, SYDVKM. This CDR3 is 13 amino acids long. Trimming stripped 1 base from V and 6 bases from J, with 7 bases between. The DNA of the CDR3 is TGTGCCAGCAGTTTATCGGGGGGTCAGCCCCAGCATTTT. Translated, it gives CASSLSGGQPQHF. Full variable domain (missing parts from reference TRBV28 and TRBJ1-5): DVKVTQSSRYLVKRTGEKVFLECVQDMDHENMFWYRQDPGLGLRLIYFSYDVKMKEKGDIPEGYSVSREKKERFSLILESASTNQTSMYLCASSLSGGQPQHFGDGTRLSIL.

The V and J genes are TRBV5-5 and TRBJ2-7; D gene ambiguous. This CDR3 contains 11 residues. V was trimmed by 4 bases and J by 0 bases, leaving 2 bases between them. Germline lookup yields CDR1 SGHKS and CDR2 YYEKEE (reference sequence). CDR3 sequence: CASSHSYEQYF. The DNA of the CDR3 is TGTGCCAGCAGCCACTCCTACGAGCAGTACTTC.

The rearrangement uses TRBV19 and TRBJ2-1, with a weak D call TRBD2 (5 bases). V lost 8 bases and J 8 bases, leaving 13 bases between the germline ends. CDR1 is LNHDA, CDR2 SQIVND, per germline (reference sequence). The CDR3 consists of 12 residues. CDR3 DNA: TGTGCCAGTGGCTTGGCGGGCCATGAGCAGTTCTTC. Translation gives CASGLAGHEQFF.

The gene calls are TRBV6-1 and TRBJ1-1, with unresolved D. The CDR3 has 15 amino acids. V was clipped by 1 base and J by 4 bases, with 13 bases between them. The germline gives CDR1 MNHNS, CDR2 SASEGT. CDR3: CASSEEGGSVTEAFF. The CDR3 nucleotides read TGTGCCAGCAGTGAAGAGGGAGGGTCGGTCACTGAAGCTTTCTTT.

V and J are TRBV7-8 and TRBJ1-6, with unresolved D. Germline V lookup: CDR1 SGHVS, CDR2 FQNEAQ. Trimming took off 4 bases at V and 10 bases at J, with 14 bases between the two ends. This CDR3 has 14 residues. The CDR3 DNA reads as TGTGCCAGCAGCTCTAGCTCCTTCTACTCACCCCTCCACTTT. This gives the protein CASSSSSFYSPLHF.

This chain uses TRBV20-1 with TRBJ1-3, with D tentatively TRBD1 (5 bases). Germline values: CDR1 DFQATT, CDR2 SNEGSKA (reference sequence). V lost 1 base and J 9 bases, leaving 7 bases between the germline ends. The CDR3 spans 11 residues. The CDR3: CSARARGTIYF. CDR3 nucleotides: TGCAGTGCTAGAGCAAGGGGCACCATATATTTT.

The chain couples TRBV11-2 to TRBJ1-2; maybe TRBD1 (5 bases). Germline V gene data show CDR1 as SGHAT and CDR2 as FQNNGV. The CDR3 has 14 amino acids. Trimming stripped 5 bases from V and 3 bases from J, with 13 bases between. The DNA for the CDR3 is TGTGCCAGCAGCGAACAATCAGGGTACTATGGCTACACCTTC. This codes for CASSEQSGYYGYTF.

The chain carries TRBV7-2 and TRBJ2-3, with 9 bases lining up with TRBD2. The CDR3 contains 15 residues. V was clipped by 4 bases and J by 3 bases; unmatched bases: 5. Germline CDR1 is SGHTA and CDR2 is FQGNSA. The CDR3 protein is CASSSRGRGTDTQYF. Here the CDR3 DNA reads TGTGCCAGCAGCTCCCGCGGGAGGGGGACAGATACGCAGTATTTT. Full variable domain (remainder filled in from reference TRBV7-2 and TRBJ2-3): GAGVSQSPSNKVTEKGKDVELRCDPISGHTALYWYRQSLGQGLEFLIYFQGNSAPDKSGLPSDRFSAERTGGSVSTLTIQRTQQEDSAVYLCASSSRGRGTDTQYFGPGTRLTVL.

This clone has a single count. V is TRBV7-9 and J is TRBJ2-7, with D uncertain. Per germline, CDR1 SEHNR and CDR2 FQNEAQ (reference sequence). The CDR3 covers 11 residues. V was trimmed by 5 bases and J by 3 bases, leaving 5 bases between them. CDR3 loop: CASSLRYEQYF. The CDR3 DNA is TGTGCCAGCAGCCTCCGCTACGAGCAGTACTTC.

The rearrangement uses TRBV11-2 and TRBJ1-1, with D hard to call. Germline V gene data show CDR1 as SGHAT and CDR2 as FQNNGV. The V gene lost 0 bases and the J gene lost 4 bases, with 12 bases spanning the gap. This CDR3 comprises 15 residues. This CDR3 reads CASSLDPSSFTEAFF. The CDR3 nucleotides are TGTGCCAGCAGCTTAGACCCATCGAGTTTCACTGAAGCTTTCTTT. Combining the CDR3 with reference TRBV11-2 and TRBJ1-1 gives the whole variable domain EAGVAQSPRYKIIEKRQSVAFWCNPISGHATLYWYQQILGQGPKLLIQFQNNGVVDDSQLPKDRFSAERLKGVDSTLKIQPAKLEDSAVYLCASSLDPSSFTEAFFGQGTRLTVV.

This clone appeared a single time. J is TRBJ2-6 and V is TRBV2; possibly TRBD1 for D (6 bases). This CDR3 is 16 amino acids long. Per the germline V gene, CDR1 is SNHLY and CDR2 is FYNNEI. Trimming removed 4 bases from V and 0 bases from J, with 10 bases in between. The CDR3 is CASSVTGISGANVLTF. CDR3 bases: TGTGCCAGCAGTGTTACAGGGATCTCTGGGGCCAACGTCCTGACTTTC.

This chain links TRBV7-9 with TRBJ1-2, with D unresolved. This CDR3 spans 13 amino acids. In germline, CDR1 is SEHNR, CDR2 FQNEAQ (reference sequence). Trimming removed 5 bases from V and 6 bases from J, with 13 bases in between. The CDR3: CASSTGGIDGYTF. The CDR3 region has the DNA TGTGCCAGCAGCACCGGCGGGATCGATGGCTACACCTTC.

V usage is TRBV5-1 and J usage is TRBJ2-7, with a weak D call TRBD1 (7 bases). Looked up from germline, CDR1 is SGHRS and CDR2 is YFSETQ. The CDR3 has 16 amino acids. The germline V and J ends were trimmed by 0 bases and 1 base, with 14 bases remaining between them. In nucleotides, the CDR3 is TGCGCCAGCAGCTTGGTTGGATCAGGGGGGTCCTACGAGCAGTACTTC. Translation gives CASSLVGSGGSYEQYF. Supplemented by reference TRBV5-1 and TRBJ2-7, the full variable domain reads KAGVTQTPRYLIKTRGQQVTLSCSPISGHRSVSWYQQTPGQGLQFLFEYFSETQRNKGNFPGRFSGRQFSNSRSEMNVSTLELGDSALYLCASSLVGSGGSYEQYFGPGTRLTVT.